The T cell receptor beta chain described here comes from a study of shared clonotypes between healthy human individuals. Study-level points and caveats: For sorted subsets, rarefaction showed incomplete sequencing despite large depth.

Several immunoSEQ 96-well plates shared each subset's DNA, each plate a replicate. Sorted subsets were amplified in replicate PCRs using 150 to 250 ng DNA, tens of thousands of T cell genomes. Libraries were prepared by immunoSEQ multiplex PCR; TCRdb keeps only in-frame clonotypes and omits some of them. Of some 1.1 million clones in the sample, about 72% are singletons; the top ten hold 0.89%. Naive CD4+ cells were CD45RA-selected; the remaining cells were memory. In the case of this clone: As yet, its antigen is unknown.

The CDR3 runs to 16 residues. Germline CDR1 is SGHNT and CDR2 is YYREEE (reference sequence). Trimming took 4 bases from V and 0 from J, leaving 15 bases between them. The receptor comes from a man younger than 30 in good health. Some clones in this sample may be carry-over from other donors' samples. The sample comprised memory CD4+ T cells from PBMCs. As for subset: CD45RA-negative fraction. The chain has TRBV5-4 and TRBJ2-3; D is uncertain. Written as DNA, the CDR3 is TGTGCCAGCAGCCTCACCCGGGCCTACAGCACAGATACGCAGTATTTT. This translates into CASSLTRAYSTDTQYF.